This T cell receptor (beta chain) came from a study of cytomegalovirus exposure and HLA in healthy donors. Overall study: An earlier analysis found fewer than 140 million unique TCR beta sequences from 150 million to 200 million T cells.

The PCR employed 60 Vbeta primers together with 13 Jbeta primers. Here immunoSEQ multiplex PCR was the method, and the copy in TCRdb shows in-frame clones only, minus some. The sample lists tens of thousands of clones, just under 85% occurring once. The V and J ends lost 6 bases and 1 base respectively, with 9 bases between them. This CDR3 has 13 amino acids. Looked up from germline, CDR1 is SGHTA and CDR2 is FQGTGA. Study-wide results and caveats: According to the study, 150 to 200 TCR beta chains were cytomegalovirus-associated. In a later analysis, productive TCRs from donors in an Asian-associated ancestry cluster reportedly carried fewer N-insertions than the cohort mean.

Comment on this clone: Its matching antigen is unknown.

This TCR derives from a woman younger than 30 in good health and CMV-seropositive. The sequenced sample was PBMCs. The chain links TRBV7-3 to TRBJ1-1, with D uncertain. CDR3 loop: CASSQQWNTEAFF. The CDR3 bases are TGTGCCAGCAGTCAACAGTGGAACACTGAAGCTTTCTTT.